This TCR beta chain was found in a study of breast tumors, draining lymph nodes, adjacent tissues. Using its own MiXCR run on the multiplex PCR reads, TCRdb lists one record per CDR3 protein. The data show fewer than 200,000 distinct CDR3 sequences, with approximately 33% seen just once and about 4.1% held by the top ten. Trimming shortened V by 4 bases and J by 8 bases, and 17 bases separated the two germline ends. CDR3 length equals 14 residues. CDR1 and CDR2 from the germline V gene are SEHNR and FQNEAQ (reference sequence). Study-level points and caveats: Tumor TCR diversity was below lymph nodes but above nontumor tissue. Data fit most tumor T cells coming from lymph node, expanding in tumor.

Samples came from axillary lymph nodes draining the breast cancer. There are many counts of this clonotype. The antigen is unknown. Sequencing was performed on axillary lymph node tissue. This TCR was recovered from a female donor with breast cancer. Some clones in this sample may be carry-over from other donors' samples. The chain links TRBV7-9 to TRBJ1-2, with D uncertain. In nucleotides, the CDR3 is TGTGCCAGCAGCTCGCTGGGATTGGGTTACGGCTACACCTTC. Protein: CASSSLGLGYGYTF.